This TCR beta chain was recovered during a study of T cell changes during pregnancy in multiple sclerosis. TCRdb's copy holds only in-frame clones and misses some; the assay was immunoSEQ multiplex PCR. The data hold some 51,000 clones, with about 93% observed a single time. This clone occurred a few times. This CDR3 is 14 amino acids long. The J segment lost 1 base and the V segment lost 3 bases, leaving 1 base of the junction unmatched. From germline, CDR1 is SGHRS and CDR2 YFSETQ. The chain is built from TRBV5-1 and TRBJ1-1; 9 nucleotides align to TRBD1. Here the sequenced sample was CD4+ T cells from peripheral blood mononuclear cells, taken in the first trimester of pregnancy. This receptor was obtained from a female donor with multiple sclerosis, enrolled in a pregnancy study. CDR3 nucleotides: TGCGCCAGCAGCTCACAGGGGGCGAACACTGAAGCTTTCTTT. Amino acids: CASSSQGANTEAFF.